This T cell receptor beta chain appears in the sequencing data of a study of tumor T cells in aggressive B-cell lymphoma. CDR1 MNHNY and CDR2 SVGAGI come from the germline V gene (reference sequence). The CDR3 totals 13 residues. The V gene lost 1 base and the J gene lost 3 bases, with 6 bases spanning the gap. Sequenced by immunoSEQ multiplex PCR; TCRdb stores in-frame clones only, minus some. The sample shows 7,000 to 9,500 clones, about 85% of them seen only once. This clone was seen more than once but under ten times. The sample taken for sequencing was tumor tissue. This chain links TRBV6-6 with TRBJ2-5; D is unclear. This TCR was recovered from an adult with diffuse large B cell lymphoma. DNA for the CDR3: TGTGCCAGCAGTTACTTCGGTAAAGAGACCCAGTACTTC. Amino acids: CASSYFGKETQYF.